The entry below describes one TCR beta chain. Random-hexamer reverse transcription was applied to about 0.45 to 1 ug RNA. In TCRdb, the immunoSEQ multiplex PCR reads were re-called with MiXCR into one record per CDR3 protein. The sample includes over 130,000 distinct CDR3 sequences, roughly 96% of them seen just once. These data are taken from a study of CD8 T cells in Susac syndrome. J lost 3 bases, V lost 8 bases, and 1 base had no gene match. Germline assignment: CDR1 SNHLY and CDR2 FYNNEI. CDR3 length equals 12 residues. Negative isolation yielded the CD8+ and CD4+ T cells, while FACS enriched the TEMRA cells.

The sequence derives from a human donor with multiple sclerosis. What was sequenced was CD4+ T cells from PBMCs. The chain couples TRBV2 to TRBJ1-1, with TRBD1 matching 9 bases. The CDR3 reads CASGQGYTEAFF. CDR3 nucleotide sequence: TGTGCCAGCGGACAGGGGTACACTGAAGCTTTCTTT.